These 18 T cell receptor beta chains originate from one sample sequenced in a study of response to subunit inactivated influenza vaccine (dated by TCRdb to between 2017 and 2018). The library was built by means of RT-PCR. The reads were generated on an Illumina HiSeq 2500. The public sequencing data were trimmed at Q25 with fastp and processed into clonotypes with MiXCR by TCRdb, which kept only in-frame beta chains. Under each unique CDR3 protein, matching rows form one entry showing the most common genes and DNA. The sample records approximately 700,000 distinct CDR3 sequences, around 16% of which are singletons. 11% of the sample is in the top ten clones. The starting material was PBMCs from blood, obtained approximately 12 days after vaccination. These receptor sequences come from a man aged 50 to 59 who received an inactivated influenza vaccine. Donor details come from another sample of the same person, matched by shared clones.

The rearrangement links TRBV3-1 to TRBJ2-7, with a weak D call TRBD1 (5 bases). V lost 4 bases, J lost 6 bases, and 19 bases lay in between. There are 15 residues in the CDR3. From germline, CDR1 is LGHDT and CDR2 YNNKEL (reference sequence). Written as DNA, the CDR3 is TGTGCCAGCAGCCCCTTAGGTCAGGGCGGTTCCGAGCAGTACTTC. This sequence encodes CASSPLGQGGSEQYF.

This chain connects TRBV11-2 to TRBJ2-1; D unclear. Germline V lookup: CDR1 SGHAT, CDR2 FQNNGV. The length of the CDR3 is 11 residues. Trimming stripped 3 bases from V and 12 bases from J, with 9 bases between. Here the CDR3 DNA reads TGTGCCAGCAGCTTTAATGTCGTGCAGTTCTTC. Protein sequence: CASSFNVVQFF.

This clonotype occurred a few times. This chain links TRBV20-1 with TRBJ2-1, with 9 bases matching TRBD2. The CDR3 loop spans 15 amino acids. Germline V gives CDR1 DFQATT, CDR2 SNEGSKA (reference sequence). Germline trimming cut 2 bases from V and 5 bases from J; bases unmatched to any gene: 7. CDR3 sequence reads: CSARKPGLAHNEQFF. For the CDR3, the DNA is TGCAGTGCTAGAAAACCAGGACTAGCGCACAATGAGCAGTTCTTC.

This clonotype occurred many times. This chain links TRBV6-5 with TRBJ2-1; 9 nucleotides agree with TRBD1. CDR3 length: 19 amino acids. The germline V gene has CDR1 MNHEY and CDR2 SVGAGI. Trimming cost V 0 bases and J 7 bases; bases outside gene matches: 16. This chain's CDR3 is CASSYSPSGTGHIRNEQFF. The CDR3, as DNA: TGTGCCAGCAGTTACTCCCCGAGTGGGACAGGGCATATACGGAATGAGCAGTTCTTC.

The chain combines TRBV6-5 with TRBJ1-5; TRBD1 matches at 8 bases. This CDR3 is 16 amino acids long. Germline V gives CDR1 MNHEY, CDR2 SVGAGI. V shed 0 bases, J shed 5 bases, and the junction held 6 bases outside the gene matches. CDR3 DNA sequence: TGTGCCAGCAGTTACTCTCCAGGGGGCGAAGATCAGCCCCAGCATTTT. Encoded protein: CASSYSPGGEDQPQHF.

V and J are TRBV11-2 and TRBJ2-3, with D possibly being TRBD2 (6 bases). This CDR3 is 18 amino acids long. Trimming shortened V by 6 bases and J by 0 bases, and 22 bases separated the two germline ends. Germline loops: CDR1 SGHAT, CDR2 FQNNGV. CDR3 DNA sequence: TGTGCCAGCAGTTCTACTAGCCGGGGTTTTGTTAGCACAGATACGCAGTATTTT. Its protein is CASSSTSRGFVSTDTQYF.

The chain is built from TRBV24-1 and TRBJ2-2; D not resolved. Germline assignment: CDR1 KGHDR and CDR2 SFDVKD. This CDR3 is 12 amino acids long. V lost 3 bases to trimming and J lost 6 bases, with 4 bases between them. CDR3 region: CATSDAPGELFF. CDR3 DNA: TGTGCCACCAGTGATGCGCCCGGGGAGCTGTTTTTT.

This clonotype has a handful of counts. The J gene is TRBJ2-1, the V gene TRBV6-2 or TRBV6-3; TRBD2 is a possible D gene (5 bases). Germline V gives CDR1 MNHEY, CDR2 SVGEGT. This CDR3 region has 13 residues. V gave up 8 bases and J gave up 9 bases, with 17 bases separating them. Written as DNA, the CDR3 is TGTGCCAGCGGCTCTGATGGGGAGCCTGAGCAGTTCTTC. Protein product: CASGSDGEPEQFF.

The chain joins TRBV7-9 to TRBJ2-5; D not certain. The CDR3 extends over 13 amino acids. The V gene's germline CDR1 is SEHNR and CDR2 FQNEAQ (reference sequence). Trimming cost V 5 bases and J 0 bases, with 7 bases left between them. Here the CDR3 DNA reads TGTGCCAGCAGCCACGGCTACCAAGAGACCCAGTACTTC. Protein sequence: CASSHGYQETQYF.

This chain joins TRBV20-1 and TRBJ2-1; 9 nucleotides agree with TRBD2. The CDR3 spans 20 residues. V lost 3 bases and J lost 3; bases outside the gene matches: 21. Germline loops: CDR1 DFQATT, CDR2 SNEGSKA (reference sequence). CDR3 sequence: CSARPPWAGGPTSYYNEQFF. In DNA, the CDR3 is TGCAGTGCTAGGCCCCCTTGGGCGGGAGGGCCCACATCCTACTACAATGAGCAGTTCTTC.

The chain uses TRBV28 and TRBJ2-1; D remains ambiguous. Trimming stripped 4 bases from V and 12 bases from J, with 7 bases between. The germline gives CDR1 MDHEN, CDR2 SYDVKM. CDR3 length equals 10 residues. CDR3 sequence reads: CASSSPRQFF. CDR3 DNA: TGTGCCAGCAGTTCGCCAAGGCAGTTCTTC. Filled out from reference TRBV28 and TRBJ2-1, the complete variable domain reads DVKVTQSSRYLVKRTGEKVFLECVQDMDHENMFWYRQDPGLGLRLIYFSYDVKMKEKGDIPEGYSVSREKKERFSLILESASTNQTSMYLCASSSPRQFFGPGTRLTVL.

This clonotype has ten or more counts. The gene calls are TRBV7-9 and TRBJ2-7; 9 bases are a match to TRBD1. V lost 4 bases and J lost 2; bases outside the gene matches: 9. The CDR3 has 16 amino acids. Germline values: CDR1 SEHNR, CDR2 FQNEAQ (reference sequence). The CDR3 is CASSSSSGTGTYEQYF. CDR3 DNA: TGTGCCAGCAGCTCCTCGTCCGGGACAGGGACCTACGAGCAGTACTTC.

The chain combines TRBV10-3 with TRBJ2-1; tentative D call: TRBD2 (5 bases). Germline loops: CDR1 ENHRY, CDR2 SYGVKD. The CDR3 covers 13 residues. V lost 8 bases, J lost 3 bases, and 11 bases lay in between. The CDR3 bases are TGTGCCATCGGTAGCCGGGACTACAATGAGCAGTTCTTC. Its translation: CAIGSRDYNEQFF.

This clonotype has more than one count but fewer than ten. This chain links TRBV5-1 with TRBJ2-1; no clear D gene. Deletions cut 5 bases from V and 7 bases from J, with 16 bases between. The CDR3 sequence is 14 residues long. From germline, CDR1 is SGHRS and CDR2 YFSETQ. The CDR3 loop is CASRAALAENEQFF. The CDR3 DNA sequence: TGCGCCAGCAGGGCAGCCCTGGCAGAAAATGAGCAGTTCTTC.

This chain joins TRBV29-1 and TRBJ2-5, with 7 bases matching TRBD1. Germline trimming cut 0 bases from V and 4 bases from J; bases unmatched to any gene: 2. Germline V gene data show CDR1 as SQVTM and CDR2 as ANQGSEA. The CDR3 has 13 amino acids. CDR3 region: CSVEDNRGETQYF. CDR3 nucleotide sequence: TGCAGCGTTGAAGATAACAGGGGAGAGACCCAGTACTTC.

A few counts support this clonotype. The rearrangement joins TRBV7-2 to TRBJ2-5; TRBD2 agrees at 10 bases. This CDR3 region has 13 residues. The V gene's germline CDR1 is SGHTA and CDR2 FQGNSA. Trimming at V came to 9 bases and at J to 5 bases, leaving 6 bases not matched to a gene. The CDR3 nucleotides read TGTGCCAGTAGGCTAGCGGGAGAGGAGACCCAGTACTTC. It translates to CASRLAGEETQYF.

The chain couples TRBV10-2 to TRBJ2-1, with 7 bases identical to TRBD1. The CDR3 covers 15 residues. Trimming removed 7 bases from V and 8 bases from J; junction bases left unmatched: 14. The germline V gene has CDR1 WSHSY and CDR2 SAAADI. This CDR3 reads CASIRDPRTGHEQFF. CDR3 coding DNA: TGCGCCAGCATCCGGGACCCCCGGACAGGTCATGAGCAGTTCTTC.

The genes are TRBV9 and TRBJ2-1, with TRBD2 identical over 8 bases. The J segment lost 9 bases and the V segment lost 0 bases, leaving 11 bases of the junction unmatched. This CDR3 spans 16 amino acids. Germline V lookup: CDR1 SGDLS, CDR2 YYNGEE. The CDR3 nucleotides are TGTGCCAGCAGCGTAGCTCGGTGGGCAGCGGGAGTTGAGCAGTTCTTC. Translating it yields CASSVARWAAGVEQFF. The variable domain in full, with the rest retrieved from reference TRBV9 and TRBJ2-1, is DSGVTQTPKHLITATGQRVTLRCSPRSGDLSVYWYQQSLDQGLQFLIQYYNGEERAKGNILERFSAQQFPDLHSELNLSSLELGDSALYFCASSVARWAAGVEQFFGPGTRLTVL.